The clone carrying this T cell receptor (beta chain) occurred a few times. What it recognizes is unknown. Isolated RNA was reverse transcribed in full, so expressed TCRB transcripts were sequenced. Sequenced by immunoSEQ multiplex PCR; TCRdb stores in-frame clones only, minus some. The sample carries 500,000 to 800,000 clones, roughly an eighth recorded once. This CDR3 is 10 amino acids long. Germline CDR1 and CDR2: GTSNPN and SVGIG (reference sequence). The data originate from a study of beta chain features in type 1 diabetes. Study-wide results and caveats: Within patients, naive, central memory and Treg TCRB repertoires seemed more similar than within healthy donors. Researchers report that Type 1 diabetes patients had moderately but significantly shorter TCRB CDR3s across all four CD4+ subsets.

The sequence was collected from a man younger than 45 with type 1 diabetes. J is TRBJ1-2 and V is TRBV30; D uncertain. The specimen was naive CD4+ T cells from blood. The CDR3 reads CASKGASYTF. The CDR3, as DNA: TGTGCTTCGAAGGGCGCGAGCTACACCTTC.